A selection of T cell receptor beta chains follows, all from one sample in a study of identical twins. MiXCR, run by TCRdb on the 5' RACE reads, gives a single entry per CDR3 protein. The repertoire consists of over 600,000 distinct CDR3 sequences, with 20% to 25% occurring once and the leading ten covering around 4.4%. This sample was also put to use in a study of T cells expressing NK-cell markers.

Specimen: PBMCs. These receptors were obtained from a woman in her late teens or twenties in good health. CDR3s include the opening cysteine and the closing phenylalanine or tryptophan. Each record gives: V gene, J gene, CDR3 protein.

v_call: TRBV15; j_call: TRBJ2-3; cdr3_aa: CATSRDGLGRGTDTQYF
v_call: TRBV12-3/TRBV12-4; j_call: TRBJ2-3; cdr3_aa: CASSPAPGLAGVRDTQYF
v_call: TRBV6-1; j_call: TRBJ2-5; cdr3_aa: CASKPIAGGRQETQYF
v_call: TRBV20-1; j_call: TRBJ2-7; cdr3_aa: CSARPGPPYEQYF
v_call: TRBV6-1; j_call: TRBJ2-2; cdr3_aa: CASRIWGRDGELFF
v_call: TRBV6-5; j_call: TRBJ1-2; cdr3_aa: CASSYSIGTGRRQWYGYTF
v_call: TRBV20-1; j_call: TRBJ1-3; cdr3_aa: CSASHSSGNTIYF
v_call: TRBV10-3; j_call: TRBJ2-1; cdr3_aa: CAISESSMSSSYNEQFF
v_call: TRBV7-2; j_call: TRBJ2-5; cdr3_aa: CASSLVGGSYETQYF
v_call: TRBV29-1; j_call: TRBJ2-3; cdr3_aa: CSVEGGRGADTQYF
v_call: TRBV7-2; j_call: TRBJ2-3; cdr3_aa: CASSPWLSTDTQYF
v_call: TRBV15; j_call: TRBJ2-7; cdr3_aa: CATSRDRAEQYF
v_call: TRBV3-1; j_call: TRBJ2-3; cdr3_aa: CASRLTSGRPDTQYF
v_call: TRBV6-2/TRBV6-3; j_call: TRBJ2-7; cdr3_aa: CASSYPSAEQYF
v_call: TRBV12-3/TRBV12-4; j_call: TRBJ2-5; cdr3_aa: CASSRTSGGSYQETQYF
v_call: TRBV10-3; j_call: TRBJ2-1; cdr3_aa: CAISDKGAPFF
v_call: TRBV5-1; j_call: TRBJ2-7; cdr3_aa: CASSLAPNYEQYF
v_call: TRBV4-3; j_call: TRBJ2-3; cdr3_aa: CASSQTGTSTDTQYF
v_call: TRBV4-1; j_call: TRBJ1-2; cdr3_aa: CASSQNRGFGYTF
v_call: TRBV5-1; j_call: TRBJ2-3; cdr3_aa: CASSLGLAGASTDTQYF
v_call: TRBV6-5; j_call: TRBJ2-5; cdr3_aa: CASSNPMGTQYF
v_call: TRBV3-1; j_call: TRBJ2-5; cdr3_aa: CASSQDLQETQYF
v_call: TRBV20-1; j_call: TRBJ2-5; cdr3_aa: CSARQGPQTQYF
v_call: TRBV19; j_call: TRBJ2-3; cdr3_aa: CASSIDGGNTQYF
v_call: TRBV28; j_call: TRBJ2-1; cdr3_aa: CASSLPGTAFYNEQFF
v_call: TRBV20-1; j_call: TRBJ2-7; cdr3_aa: CSARDQWSYEQYF
v_call: TRBV6-5; j_call: TRBJ2-2; cdr3_aa: CATYRGGELFF
v_call: TRBV3-1; j_call: TRBJ2-2; cdr3_aa: CASTSRGFANTGELFF
v_call: TRBV5-1; j_call: TRBJ2-1; cdr3_aa: CASSGLRRDNEQFF
v_call: TRBV10-3; j_call: TRBJ2-2; cdr3_aa: CAISARQGALNTGELFF
v_call: TRBV12-3/TRBV12-4; j_call: TRBJ1-1; cdr3_aa: CASMGGRVYTEAFF
v_call: TRBV11-2; j_call: TRBJ2-2; cdr3_aa: CASSPTAVGELFF
v_call: TRBV20-1; j_call: TRBJ1-1; cdr3_aa: CRLNTEAFF
v_call: TRBV4-3; j_call: TRBJ2-7; cdr3_aa: CASSRQRPGQGKFGIYEQYF